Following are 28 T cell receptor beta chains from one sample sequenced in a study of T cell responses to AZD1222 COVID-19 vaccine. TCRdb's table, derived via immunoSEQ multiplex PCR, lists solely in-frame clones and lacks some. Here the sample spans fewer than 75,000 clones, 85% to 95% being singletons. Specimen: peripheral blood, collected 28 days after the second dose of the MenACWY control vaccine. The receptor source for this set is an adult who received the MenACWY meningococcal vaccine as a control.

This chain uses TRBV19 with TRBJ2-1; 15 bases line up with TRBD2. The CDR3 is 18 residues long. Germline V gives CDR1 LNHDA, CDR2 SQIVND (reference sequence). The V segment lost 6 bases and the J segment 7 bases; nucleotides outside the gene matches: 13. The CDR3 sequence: CASRPSGLAGGPGNEQFF. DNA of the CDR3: TGTGCCAGTAGACCAAGCGGACTAGCGGGAGGGCCAGGGAATGAGCAGTTCTTC.

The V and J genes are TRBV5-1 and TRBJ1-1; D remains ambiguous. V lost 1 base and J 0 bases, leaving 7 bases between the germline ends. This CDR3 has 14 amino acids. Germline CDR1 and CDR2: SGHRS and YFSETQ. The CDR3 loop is CASSLYVMNTEAFF. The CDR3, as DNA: TGCGCCAGCAGCTTGTATGTTATGAACACTGAAGCTTTCTTT.

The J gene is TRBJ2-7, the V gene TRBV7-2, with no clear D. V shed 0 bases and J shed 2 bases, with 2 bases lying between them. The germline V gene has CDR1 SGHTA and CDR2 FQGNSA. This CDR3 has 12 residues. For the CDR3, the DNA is TGTGCCAGCAGCTTAGCTACCTACGAGCAGTACTTC. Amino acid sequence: CASSLATYEQYF. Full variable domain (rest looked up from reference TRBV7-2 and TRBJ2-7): GAGVSQSPSNKVTEKGKDVELRCDPISGHTALYWYRQSLGQGLEFLIYFQGNSAPDKSGLPSDRFSAERTGGSVSTLTIQRTQQEDSAVYLCASSLATYEQYFGPGTRLTVT.

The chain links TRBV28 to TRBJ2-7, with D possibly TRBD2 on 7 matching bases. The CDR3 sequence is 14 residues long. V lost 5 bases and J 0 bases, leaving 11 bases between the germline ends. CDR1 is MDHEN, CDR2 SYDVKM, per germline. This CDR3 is CASSLGGVSYEQYF. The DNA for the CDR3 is TGTGCCAGCAGTCTAGGGGGGGTCTCCTACGAGCAGTACTTC.

The DNA of the CDR3 is TGCAGTGTTAGGGCCAGGGGGGGAGCTTTCTTT. Residues: CSVRARGGAFF. J is TRBJ1-1 and V is TRBV20-1; 7 bases map to TRBD1. The CDR3 is 11 amino acids. Germline CDR1 and CDR2: DFQATT and SNEGSKA (reference sequence). With 7 bases clipped from V and 10 bases from J, the junction kept 9 bases outside the gene matches.

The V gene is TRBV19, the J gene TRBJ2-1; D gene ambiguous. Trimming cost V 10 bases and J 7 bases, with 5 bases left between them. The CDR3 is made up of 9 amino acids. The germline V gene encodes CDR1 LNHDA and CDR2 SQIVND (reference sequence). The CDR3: CATSNEQFF. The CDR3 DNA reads TGTGCCACTTCAAATGAGCAGTTCTTC.

The CDR3 nucleotides are TGTGCCAGCAGTCCGACGACTAGCGGGTTCTACGAGCAGTACTTC. The encoded protein is CASSPTTSGFYEQYF. The rearrangement joins TRBV6-2 or TRBV6-3 to TRBJ2-7; 10 nucleotides agree with TRBD2. CDR3 length: 15 residues. The germline V gene has CDR1 MNHEY and CDR2 SVGEGT. With V trimmed by 5 bases and J by 3 bases, 7 bases remained unmatched.

CDR3 loop: CSVLRLAGIFYEQYF. The CDR3 DNA sequence: TGCAGCGTTCTCAGACTAGCGGGGATCTTCTACGAGCAGTACTTC. The chain joins TRBV29-1 to TRBJ2-7; TRBD2 matches 11 bases. J was trimmed by 3 bases and V by 5 bases; bases with no gene match: 9. The CDR3 spans 15 residues. From germline, CDR1 is SQVTM and CDR2 ANQGSEA.

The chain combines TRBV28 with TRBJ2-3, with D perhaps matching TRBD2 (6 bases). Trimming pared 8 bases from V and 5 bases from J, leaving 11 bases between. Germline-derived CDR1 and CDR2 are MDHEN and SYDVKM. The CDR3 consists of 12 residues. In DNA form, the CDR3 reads TGTGCCAGCGGCTGGAGGGTAGATACGCAGTATTTT. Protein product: CASGWRVDTQYF.

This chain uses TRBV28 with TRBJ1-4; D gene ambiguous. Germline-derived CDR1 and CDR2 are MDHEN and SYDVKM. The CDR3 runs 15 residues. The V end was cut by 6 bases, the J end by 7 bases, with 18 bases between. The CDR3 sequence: CASRNGGGESEKLFF. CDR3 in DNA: TGTGCCAGCAGGAATGGAGGTGGGGAGAGTGAAAAACTGTTTTTT.

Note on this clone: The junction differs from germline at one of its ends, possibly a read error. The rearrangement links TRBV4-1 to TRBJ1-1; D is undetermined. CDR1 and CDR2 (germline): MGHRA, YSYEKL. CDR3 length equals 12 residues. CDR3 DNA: TGCGCCAGCAGCCAAGATACACGGGAAAGGGTGTTT. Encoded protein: CASSQDTRERVF.

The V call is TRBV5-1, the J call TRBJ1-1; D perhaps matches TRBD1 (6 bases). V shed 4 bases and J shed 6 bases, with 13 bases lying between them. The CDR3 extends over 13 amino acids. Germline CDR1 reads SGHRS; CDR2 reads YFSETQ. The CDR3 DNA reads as TGCGCCAGCAGCCCCCACCGGGGGCCTGAAGCTTTCTTT. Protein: CASSPHRGPEAFF.

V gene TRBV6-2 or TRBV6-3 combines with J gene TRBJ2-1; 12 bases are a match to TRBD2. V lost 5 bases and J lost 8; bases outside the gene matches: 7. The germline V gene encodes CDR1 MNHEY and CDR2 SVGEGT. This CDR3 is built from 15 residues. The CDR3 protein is CASSRLAGAPHEQFF. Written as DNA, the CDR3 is TGTGCCAGCAGTAGACTAGCGGGAGCTCCCCATGAGCAGTTCTTC.

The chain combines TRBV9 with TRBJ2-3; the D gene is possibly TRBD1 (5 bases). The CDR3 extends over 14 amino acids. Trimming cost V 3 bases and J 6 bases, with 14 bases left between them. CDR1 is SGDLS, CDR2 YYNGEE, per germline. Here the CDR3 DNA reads TGTGCCAGCAGCGCCCCAGGGATTTCGGATACGCAGTATTTT. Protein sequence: CASSAPGISDTQYF.

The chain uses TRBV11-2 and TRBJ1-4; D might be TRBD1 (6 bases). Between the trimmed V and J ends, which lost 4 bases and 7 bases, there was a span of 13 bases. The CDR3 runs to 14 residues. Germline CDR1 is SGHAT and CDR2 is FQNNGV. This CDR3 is CASSSQGGGEKLFF. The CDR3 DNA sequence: TGTGCCAGCAGCTCACAGGGAGGTGGTGAAAAACTGTTTTTT.

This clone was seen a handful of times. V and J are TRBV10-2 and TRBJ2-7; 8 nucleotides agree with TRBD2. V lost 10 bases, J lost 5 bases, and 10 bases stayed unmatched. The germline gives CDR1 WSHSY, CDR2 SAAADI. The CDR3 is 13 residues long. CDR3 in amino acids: CATLAEVWDEQYF. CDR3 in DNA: TGCGCCACACTAGCGGAAGTGTGGGACGAGCAGTACTTC.

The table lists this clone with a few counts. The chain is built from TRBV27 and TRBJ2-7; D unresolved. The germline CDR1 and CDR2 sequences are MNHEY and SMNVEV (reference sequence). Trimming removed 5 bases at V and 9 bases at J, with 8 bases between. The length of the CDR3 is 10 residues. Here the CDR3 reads CASSPLRQYF. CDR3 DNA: TGTGCCAGCAGTCCCCTCCGGCAGTACTTC.

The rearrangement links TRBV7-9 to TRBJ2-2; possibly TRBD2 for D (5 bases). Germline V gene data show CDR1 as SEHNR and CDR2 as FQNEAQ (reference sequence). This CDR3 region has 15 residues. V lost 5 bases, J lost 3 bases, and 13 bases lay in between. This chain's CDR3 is CASSRGLRDTGELFF. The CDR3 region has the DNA TGTGCCAGCAGCCGAGGATTGAGGGACACCGGGGAGCTGTTTTTT.

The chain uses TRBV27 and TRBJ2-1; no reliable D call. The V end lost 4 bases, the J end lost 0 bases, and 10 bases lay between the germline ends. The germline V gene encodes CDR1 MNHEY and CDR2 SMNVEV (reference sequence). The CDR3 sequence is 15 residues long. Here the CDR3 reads CASSSWSSSYNEQFF. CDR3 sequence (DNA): TGTGCCAGCAGTTCCTGGTCGAGCTCCTACAATGAGCAGTTCTTC.

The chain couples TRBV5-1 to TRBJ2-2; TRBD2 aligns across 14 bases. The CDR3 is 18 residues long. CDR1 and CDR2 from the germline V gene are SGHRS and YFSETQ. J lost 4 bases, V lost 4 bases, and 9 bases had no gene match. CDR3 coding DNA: TGCGCCAGCAGCGCCGGTGGACTAGCGGGAGGCCGCACCGGGGAGCTGTTTTTT. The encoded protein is CASSAGGLAGGRTGELFF.

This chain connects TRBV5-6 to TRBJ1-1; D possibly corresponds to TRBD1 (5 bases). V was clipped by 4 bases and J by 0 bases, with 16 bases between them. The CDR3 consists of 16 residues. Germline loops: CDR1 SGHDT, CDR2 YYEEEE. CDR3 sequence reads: CASSGAPGLMNTEAFF. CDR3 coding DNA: TGTGCCAGCAGCGGGGCACCGGGACTCATGAACACTGAAGCTTTCTTT.

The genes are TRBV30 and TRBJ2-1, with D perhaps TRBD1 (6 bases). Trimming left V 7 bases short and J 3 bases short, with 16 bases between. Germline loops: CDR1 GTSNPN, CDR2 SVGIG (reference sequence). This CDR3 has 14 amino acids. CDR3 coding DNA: TGTGCCTCGAGCGCGGACAGAAACTACAATGAGCAGTTCTTC. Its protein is CASSADRNYNEQFF. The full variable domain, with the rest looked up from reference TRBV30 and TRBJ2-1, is SQTIHQWPATLVQPVGSPLSLECTVEGTSNPNLYWYRQAAGRGLQLLFYSVGIGQISSEVPQNLSASRPQDRQFILSSKKLLLSDSGFYLCASSADRNYNEQFFGPGTRLTVL.

The CDR3 DNA reads as TGTGCCAGCAGCTTCGGTGACCTAACTCCTGAAGCTTTCTTT. Protein: CASSFGDLTPEAFF. This chain uses TRBV7-2 with TRBJ1-1; D gene uncertain. Per the germline V gene, CDR1 is SGHTA and CDR2 is FQGNSA. There are 14 residues in the CDR3. The V end lost 3 bases, the J end lost 6 bases, and 14 bases lay between the germline ends.

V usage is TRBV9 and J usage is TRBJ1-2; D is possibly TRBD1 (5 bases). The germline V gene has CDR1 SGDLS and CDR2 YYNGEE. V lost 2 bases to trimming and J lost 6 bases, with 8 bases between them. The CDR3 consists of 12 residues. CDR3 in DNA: TGTGCCAGCAGCGTCGGGGGAAATGGCTACACCTTC. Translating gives CASSVGGNGYTF.

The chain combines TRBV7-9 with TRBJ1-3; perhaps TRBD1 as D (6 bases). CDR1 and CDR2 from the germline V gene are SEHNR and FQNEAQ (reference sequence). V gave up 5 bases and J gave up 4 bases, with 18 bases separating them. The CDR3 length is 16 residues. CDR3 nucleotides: TGTGCCAGCAGCCCGAAGACCGGGACAAGGGGAAACACCATATATTTT. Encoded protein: CASSPKTGTRGNTIYF.

The chain's CDR3 is CASSFPTRANEKLFF. The CDR3 nucleotides read TGTGCCAGCAGCTTCCCGACCCGGGCTAATGAAAAACTGTTTTTT. The chain uses TRBV7-2 and TRBJ1-4; no reliable D call. CDR1 is SGHTA and CDR2 is FQGNSA in the germline V gene. The CDR3 loop spans 15 amino acids. Trimming cost V 3 bases and J 3 bases, with 11 bases left between them.

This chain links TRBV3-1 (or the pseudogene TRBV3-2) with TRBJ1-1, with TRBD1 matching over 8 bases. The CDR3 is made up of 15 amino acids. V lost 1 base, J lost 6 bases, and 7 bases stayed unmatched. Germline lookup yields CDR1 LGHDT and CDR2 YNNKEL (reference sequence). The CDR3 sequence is CASSQGTGLRAEAFF. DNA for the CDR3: TGTGCCAGCAGCCAAGGGACAGGGTTACGGGCTGAAGCTTTCTTT.

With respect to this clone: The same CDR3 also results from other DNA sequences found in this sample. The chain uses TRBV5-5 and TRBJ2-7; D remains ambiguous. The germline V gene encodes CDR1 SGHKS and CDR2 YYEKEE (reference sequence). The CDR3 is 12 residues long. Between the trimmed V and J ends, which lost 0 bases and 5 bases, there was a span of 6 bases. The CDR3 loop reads CASSLAGNEQYF. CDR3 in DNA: TGTGCCAGCAGCTTGGCCGGAAACGAGCAGTACTTC.